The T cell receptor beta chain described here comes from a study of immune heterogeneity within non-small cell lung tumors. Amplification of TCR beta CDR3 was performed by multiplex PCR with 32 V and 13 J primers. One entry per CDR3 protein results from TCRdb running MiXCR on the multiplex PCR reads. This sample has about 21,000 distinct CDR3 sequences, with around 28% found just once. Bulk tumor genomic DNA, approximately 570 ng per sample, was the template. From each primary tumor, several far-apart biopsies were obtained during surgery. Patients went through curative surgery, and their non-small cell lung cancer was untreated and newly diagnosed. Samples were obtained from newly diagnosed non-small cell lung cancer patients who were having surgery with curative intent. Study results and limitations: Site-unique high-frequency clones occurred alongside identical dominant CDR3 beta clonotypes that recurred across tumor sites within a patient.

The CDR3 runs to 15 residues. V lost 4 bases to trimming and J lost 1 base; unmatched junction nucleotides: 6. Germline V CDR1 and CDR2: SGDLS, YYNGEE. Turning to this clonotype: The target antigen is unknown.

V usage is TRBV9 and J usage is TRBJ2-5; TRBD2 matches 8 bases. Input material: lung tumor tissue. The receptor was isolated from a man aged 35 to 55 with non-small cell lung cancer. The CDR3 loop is CASSPGAGGQETQYF. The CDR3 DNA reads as TGTGCCAGCAGCCCTGGGGCGGGAGGCCAAGAGACCCAGTACTTC.